This TCR beta chain is from a study of CD8 T cells in ankylosing spondylitis. Trimming stripped 5 bases from V and 7 bases from J, with 15 bases between. The CDR3 spans 14 residues. Germline CDR1 and CDR2: MNHNS and SASEGT. A note on this clonotype: The antigen is not known.

TCRdb passed the 5' RACE reads through MiXCR, listing each CDR3 protein once. The table shows roughly 670,000 distinct CDR3 sequences, with around 17% occurring only once. The study's findings and limits: A motif in TCR beta, a set of under ten highly homologous variants, appeared characteristic of ankylosing spondylitis blood. Earlier literature documents some of the motif variants in reactive arthritis synovial fluid and blood.

This TCR was sampled from a male donor with ankylosing spondylitis. Sequencing was performed on blood, either unsorted or a sorted T cell fraction (not recorded which). V usage is TRBV6-1 and J usage is TRBJ1-5; no clear D gene. The DNA for the CDR3 is TGTGCCAGCAGTCTTAAGACGGGCGGACAGCCCCAGCATTTT. This encodes CASSLKTGGQPQHF.